These 10 T cell receptor beta chains were sequenced from one sample in a study of blood T cells in healthy people across ages. Sample-barcoded 5' priming and a J-beta primer mix drove a second PCR of roughly 6 to 12 cycles. TCRdb re-called the 5' RACE reads through MiXCR, storing one row per CDR3 protein. The sample records 710,000 or so distinct CDR3 sequences, about 20% being singletons. Sequencing was done on a sample of blood. Receptors were obtained from a man in his 70s in good health.

V gene TRBV6-1 combines with J gene TRBJ2-1; TRBD1 agrees at 7 bases. Judging by the DNA end, TRBJ2-7 fits better; the J call may be wrong. There are 15 residues in the CDR3. Germline V CDR1 and CDR2: MNHNS, SASEGT. The CDR3 coding sequence is TGTGCCAGCAGCCGACAGGGAACGAGCTCCTACGAGCAGTACTTC. This encodes CASSRQGTSSYEQYF.

This clonotype has a handful of counts. The rearrangement uses TRBV29-1 and TRBJ2-7; D remains unclear. V was trimmed by 1 base and J by 5 bases, leaving 9 bases between them. The CDR3 sequence is 12 residues long. Germline V gene data show CDR1 as SQVTM and CDR2 as ANQGSEA. The chain's CDR3 is CSVEVSRNEQYV. The CDR3 DNA reads TGCAGCGTTGAAGTGAGCAGGAACGAGCAGTACGTC.

There are a few counts of this clonotype. The chain employs TRBV19 and TRBJ2-1, with 12 bases aligning to TRBD2. Unmatched junction bases numbered 5, after V lost 2 bases and J lost 6 bases. CDR1 and CDR2 (germline): LNHDA, SQIVND (reference sequence). The CDR3 totals 16 residues. CDR3 loop: CASSILAGGVGNEQFF. CDR3 DNA: TGTGCCAGTAGTATACTAGCGGGAGGGGTTGGCAATGAGCAGTTCTTC. The whole variable domain, filled in from reference TRBV19 and TRBJ2-1, reads DGGITQSPKYLFRKEGQNVTLSCEQNLNHDAMYWYRQDPGQGLRLIYYSQIVNDFQKGDIAEGYSVSREKKESFPLTVTSAQKNPTAFYLCASSILAGGVGNEQFFGPGTRLTVL.

This clonotype was counted between two and nine times. The CDR3 nucleotides read TGTGCCAGCAGTGAAGCCACTACAGGGTACTATGGCTACACCTTC. Translation gives CASSEATTGYYGYTF. The chain links TRBV2 to TRBJ1-2, with D maybe TRBD1 (6 bases). The germline CDR1 and CDR2 sequences are SNHLY and FYNNEI. The V end lost 0 bases, the J end lost 3 bases, and 11 bases lay between the germline ends. The CDR3 runs 15 residues.

This clonotype was seen only a few times. This sequence joins TRBV5-1 and TRBJ2-1, with TRBD2 matching 11 bases. Trimming took 2 bases from V and 6 from J; bases not matched to a gene: 1. Germline CDR1 reads SGHRS; CDR2 reads YFSETQ. This CDR3 region has 14 residues. CDR3 sequence (DNA): TGCGCCAGCAGCTTTAGCGGGAGGGCCAATGAGCAGTTCTTC. Protein product: CASSFSGRANEQFF.

The V call is TRBV11-3, the J call TRBJ2-5; 7 bases match TRBD1. J was trimmed by 5 bases and V by 7 bases; bases with no gene match: 4. CDR3 length: 12 residues. CDR1 and CDR2 (germline): SGHNT, YENEEA. The chain's CDR3 is CASKGGRETQYF. CDR3 sequence (DNA): TGTGCCAGCAAAGGGGGCCGGGAGACCCAGTACTTC.

The gene calls are TRBV7-2 and TRBJ2-1; maybe TRBD2 (6 bases). Germline CDR1 and CDR2: SGHTA and FQGNSA. Trimming cost V 0 bases and J 6 bases, with 12 bases left between them. CDR3 length equals 15 residues. Written as DNA, the CDR3 is TGTGCCAGCAGCTTAGCGGGGGGAACGTTCAATGAGCAGTTCTTC. Protein sequence: CASSLAGGTFNEQFF.

This clonotype was found a few times. The chain links TRBV5-1 to TRBJ1-3; D unclear. This CDR3 has 16 amino acids. V was pared by 3 bases and J by 0 bases, with 13 bases between. Looked up from germline, CDR1 is SGHRS and CDR2 is YFSETQ. CDR3 loop: CASSWVPLSSGNTIYF. CDR3 DNA: TGCGCCAGCAGCTGGGTCCCTCTGTCCTCTGGAAACACCATATATTTT.

The rearrangement links TRBV4-3 to TRBJ1-2; D ambiguous. V lost 1 base and J 6 bases, leaving 12 bases between the germline ends. CDR3 length equals 14 residues. CDR1 is LGHNA, CDR2 YSLEER, per germline. In nucleotides, the CDR3 is TGCGCCAGCAGCCAAGGGAGGCAGTCCGATGGCTACACCTTC. This gives the protein CASSQGRQSDGYTF.

This clonotype was seen only a few times. The V call is TRBV12-3 or TRBV12-4, the J call TRBJ1-1, with 7 bases that match TRBD1. Unmatched junction bases numbered 11, after V lost 6 bases and J lost 7 bases. The CDR3 is made up of 14 amino acids. DNA for the CDR3: TGTGCCAGCAGGGGGGTTAGGGGGCAGGATGAAGCTTTCTTT. Protein product: CASRGVRGQDEAFF.